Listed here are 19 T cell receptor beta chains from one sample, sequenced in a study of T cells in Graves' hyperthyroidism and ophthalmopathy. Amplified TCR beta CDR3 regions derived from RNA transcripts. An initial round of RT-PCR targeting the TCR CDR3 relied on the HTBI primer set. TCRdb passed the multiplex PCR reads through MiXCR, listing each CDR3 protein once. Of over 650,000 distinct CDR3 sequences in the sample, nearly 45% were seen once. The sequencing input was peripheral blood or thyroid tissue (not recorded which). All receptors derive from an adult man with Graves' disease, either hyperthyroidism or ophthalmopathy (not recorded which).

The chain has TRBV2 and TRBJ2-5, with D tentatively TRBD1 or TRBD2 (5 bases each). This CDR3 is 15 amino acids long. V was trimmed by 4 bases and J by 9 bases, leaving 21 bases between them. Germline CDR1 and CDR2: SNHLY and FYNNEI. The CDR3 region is CASSGAGTGDQPQYF. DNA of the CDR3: TGTGCCAGCAGTGGAGCCGGGACGGGCGACCAGCCCCAGTACTTC.

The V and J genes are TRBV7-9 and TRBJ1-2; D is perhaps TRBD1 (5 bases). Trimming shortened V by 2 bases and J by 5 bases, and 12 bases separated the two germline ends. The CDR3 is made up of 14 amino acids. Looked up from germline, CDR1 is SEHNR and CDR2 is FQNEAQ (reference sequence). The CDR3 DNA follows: TGTGCCAGCAGCTTAACAGGTGACAAATATGGCTACACCTTC. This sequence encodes CASSLTGDKYGYTF.

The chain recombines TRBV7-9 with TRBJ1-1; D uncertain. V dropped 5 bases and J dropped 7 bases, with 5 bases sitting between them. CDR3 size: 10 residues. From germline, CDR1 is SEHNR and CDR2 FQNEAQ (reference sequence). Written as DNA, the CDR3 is TGTGCCAGCAGCGAACGTGAAGCTTTCTTT. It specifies CASSEREAFF.

The CDR3 sequence is CASTIGTGTGELFF. CDR3 bases: TGTGCCAGCACTATTGGGACAGGGACCGGGGAGCTGTTTTTT. The J gene is TRBJ2-2, the V gene TRBV6-1; 9 bases are shared with TRBD1. Germline CDR1 is MNHNS and CDR2 is SASEGT. Trimming cost V 7 bases and J 5 bases; bases outside gene matches: 5. The CDR3 spans 14 residues.

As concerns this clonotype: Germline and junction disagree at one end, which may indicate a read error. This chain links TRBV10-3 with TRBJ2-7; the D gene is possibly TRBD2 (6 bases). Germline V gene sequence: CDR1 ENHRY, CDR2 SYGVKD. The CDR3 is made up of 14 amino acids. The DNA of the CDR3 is TGTGCCATCCGTGACACGGGGGAGAGCTACGAGCAGTACTTC. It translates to CAIRDTGESYEQYF.

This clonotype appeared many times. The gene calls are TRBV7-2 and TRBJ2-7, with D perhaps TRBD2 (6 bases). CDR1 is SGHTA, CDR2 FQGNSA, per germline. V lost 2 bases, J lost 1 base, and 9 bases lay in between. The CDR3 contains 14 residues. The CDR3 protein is CASSLWAGSYEQYF. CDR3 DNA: TGTGCCAGCAGCTTATGGGCGGGGTCCTACGAGCAGTACTTC.

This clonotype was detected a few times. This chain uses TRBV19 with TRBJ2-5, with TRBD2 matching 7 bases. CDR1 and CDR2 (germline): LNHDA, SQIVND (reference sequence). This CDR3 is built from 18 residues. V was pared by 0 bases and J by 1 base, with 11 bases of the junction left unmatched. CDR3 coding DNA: TGTGCCAGTAGTATAGAAGGATACGGCGGGGGATTCCAAGAGACCCAGTACTTC. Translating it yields CASSIEGYGGGFQETQYF.

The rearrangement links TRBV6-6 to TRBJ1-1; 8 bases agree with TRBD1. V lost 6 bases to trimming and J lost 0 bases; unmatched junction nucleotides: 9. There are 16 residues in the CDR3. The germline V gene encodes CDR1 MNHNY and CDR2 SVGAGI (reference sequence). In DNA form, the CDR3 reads TGTGCCAGCAGCACGGACAGGGCCAGCCTGAACACTGAAGCTTTCTTT. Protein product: CASSTDRASLNTEAFF.

CDR3 region: CASSSPSTDYEQYF. The CDR3, as DNA: TGTGCCAGCAGTTCACCTAGCACCGACTACGAGCAGTACTTC. V usage is TRBV6-5 and J usage is TRBJ2-7; weak D call: TRBD2 (5 bases). The CDR3 consists of 14 residues. CDR1 and CDR2 from the germline V gene are MNHEY and SVGAGI. Trimming cost V 4 bases and J 3 bases, with 13 bases left between them.

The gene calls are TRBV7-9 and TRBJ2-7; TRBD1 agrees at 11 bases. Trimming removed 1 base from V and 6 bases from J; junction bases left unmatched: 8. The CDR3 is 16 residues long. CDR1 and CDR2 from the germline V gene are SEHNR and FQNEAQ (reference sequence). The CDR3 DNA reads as TGTGCCAGCAGCTTAGAAGTCGGACAGGGGGCGGGCGAGCAGTACTTC. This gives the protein CASSLEVGQGAGEQYF.

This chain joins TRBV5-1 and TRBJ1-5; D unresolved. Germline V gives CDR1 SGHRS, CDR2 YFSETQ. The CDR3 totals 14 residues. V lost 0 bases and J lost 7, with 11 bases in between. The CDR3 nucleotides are TGCGCCAGCAGCTTGGAAGGCATTGGCCAGCCCCAGCATTTT. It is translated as CASSLEGIGQPQHF.

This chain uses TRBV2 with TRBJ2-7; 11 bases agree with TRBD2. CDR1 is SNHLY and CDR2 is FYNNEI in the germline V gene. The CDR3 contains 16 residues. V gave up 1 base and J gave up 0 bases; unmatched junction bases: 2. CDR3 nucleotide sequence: TGTGCCAGCAGTGAAGTAGCGGGAGGGCTCTCCTACGAGCAGTACTTC. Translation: CASSEVAGGLSYEQYF.

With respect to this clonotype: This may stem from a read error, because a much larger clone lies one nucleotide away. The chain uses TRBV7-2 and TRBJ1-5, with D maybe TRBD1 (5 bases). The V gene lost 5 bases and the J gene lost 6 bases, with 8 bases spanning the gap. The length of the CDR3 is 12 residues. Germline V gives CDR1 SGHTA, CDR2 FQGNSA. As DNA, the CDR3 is TGTGCCAGCAGCCAAGACAGTCAGCCCCAGCATTTT. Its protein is CASSQDSQPQHF.

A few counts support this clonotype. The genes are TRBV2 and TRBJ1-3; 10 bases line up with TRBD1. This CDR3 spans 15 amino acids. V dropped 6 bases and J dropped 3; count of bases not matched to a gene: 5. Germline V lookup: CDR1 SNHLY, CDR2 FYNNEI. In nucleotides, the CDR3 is TGTGCCAGCAGCTCGGGACAGGGGATTGGAAACACCATATATTTT. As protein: CASSSGQGIGNTIYF.

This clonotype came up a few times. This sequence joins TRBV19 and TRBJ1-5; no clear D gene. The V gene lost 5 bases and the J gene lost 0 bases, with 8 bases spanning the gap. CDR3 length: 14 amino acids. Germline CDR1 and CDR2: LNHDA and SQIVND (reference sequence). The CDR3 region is CASSGVNSNQPQHF. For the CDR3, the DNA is TGTGCCAGTAGTGGTGTTAATAGCAATCAGCCCCAGCATTTT.

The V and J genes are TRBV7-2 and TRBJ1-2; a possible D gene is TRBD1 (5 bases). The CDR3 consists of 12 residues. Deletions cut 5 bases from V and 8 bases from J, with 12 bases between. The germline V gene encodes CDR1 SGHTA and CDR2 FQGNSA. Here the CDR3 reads CASSPSAGGYTF. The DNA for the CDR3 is TGTGCCAGCAGCCCATCAGCAGGGGGCTACACCTTC.

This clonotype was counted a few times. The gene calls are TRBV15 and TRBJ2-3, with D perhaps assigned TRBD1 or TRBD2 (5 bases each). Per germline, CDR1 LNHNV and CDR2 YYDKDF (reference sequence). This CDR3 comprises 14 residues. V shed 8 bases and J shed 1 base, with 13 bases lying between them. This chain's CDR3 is CATGGLGGTDTQYF. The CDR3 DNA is TGTGCCACCGGGGGTTTGGGGGGCACAGATACGCAGTATTTT.

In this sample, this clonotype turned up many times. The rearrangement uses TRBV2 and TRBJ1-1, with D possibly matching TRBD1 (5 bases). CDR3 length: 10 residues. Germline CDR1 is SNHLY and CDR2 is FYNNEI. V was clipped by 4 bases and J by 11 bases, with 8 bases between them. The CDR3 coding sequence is TGTGCCAGCAGTGCGGGGCGGGCTTTCTTT. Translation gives CASSAGRAFF.

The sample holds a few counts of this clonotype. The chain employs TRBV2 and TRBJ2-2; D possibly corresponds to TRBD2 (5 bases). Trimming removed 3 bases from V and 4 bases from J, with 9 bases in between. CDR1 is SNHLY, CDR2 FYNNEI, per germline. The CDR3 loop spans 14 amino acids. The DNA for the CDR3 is TGTGCCAGCAGTGATTACGGACTCACCGGGGAGCTGTTTTTT. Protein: CASSDYGLTGELFF.